This T cell receptor (beta chain) emerged from a study of technical replicates of blood from a handful of donors. The data were produced by immunoSEQ multiplex PCR, yet TCRdb's version contains in-frame clones alone and is incomplete. The data hold about 83,000 clones, with just under 95% observed a single time. Trimming at V came to 3 bases and at J to 3 bases, leaving 1 base not matched to a gene. The germline V gene has CDR1 MDHEN and CDR2 SYDVKM. This CDR3 comprises 15 residues. The TCR originated in a human donor in good health. The V gene is TRBV28, the J gene TRBJ2-1, with TRBD2 matching 11 bases. The material sequenced was T cells isolated from PBMCs. DNA of the CDR3: TGTGCCAGCAGTTTCGGACTAGCGGGCTACAATGAGCAGTTCTTC. Translated, it gives CASSFGLAGYNEQFF.